The source of this T cell receptor beta chain is a study of cytomegalovirus exposure and HLA in healthy donors (dated by TCRdb to 2015 to 2018). Study-wide context: In an earlier analysis of some 610 of the donors, around 290 Gb of sequence data and 90 million to 130 million unique TCR beta sequences from about 180 million T cells were reported. In the later analysis, no new phenotypic data were used to find candidate immune exposures; instead, reliance was placed on TCR beta sequences and their occurrence across donors. Both class I and class II loci were covered by HLA typing, at four-digit resolution. An earlier analysis of some 500 of the donors applied high-throughput TCR beta sequencing to assess whether each TCR beta V gene segment acted as functional or pseudogenic. Besides the first cohort of 666 subjects, a separate validation cohort made up of 120 different subjects was used. In a later genetic analysis, genome-wide SNP genotypes for 398 of the 666 donors were used, and that subset was treated as a discovery cohort. The study profiled the T cell repertoires of 666 subjects by immunosequencing and related them to cytomegalovirus serostatus. A later analysis re-examined previously published TCR beta repertoires from more than 600 donors and added high-resolution HLA genotyping to investigate patterns of TCR occurrence. Donor age, sex, ethnicity and CMV serostatus were compiled together with the repertoire data. All discovery cohort repertoires had been generated using a single sequencing platform. The number of typed donors differed by locus: roughly 620-640 for A, B, C, DRB1 and DQB1; 522 for DQA1; some 590 for DPA1; and 450 to 480 for DPB1. Among 398 genotyped donors of the cohort, an average of 235,054 unique TCR beta nucleotide sequences were sequenced per donor, roughly a sixth of them non-productive. An early release that covered about 600 HLA-typed donors contained approximately 290 gigabases of sequencing data and about 93 million unique TCR sequences. The study aimed to test whether cataloging public T cell receptors could reveal signatures of past pathogen exposure. Four or five DR-DQ haplotypes were treated as single units for association and clustering because of strong linkage in the cohort. The study combined high-throughput TCR immunosequencing, statistical association of individual TCRs with disease status, and machine learning to predict cytomegalovirus infection status. Of the 300 to 400 genotyped donors, about 84% fell in the genetic ancestry cluster associated with self-reported Caucasian donors.

The full study reports these points: A later analysis found that most CMV-associated TCR beta chains appeared HLA-restricted, with HLA associations seemingly driven largely by CMV exposure. Because HLA typing was unavailable for some donors at each locus, only the typed subset was used in association tests. According to a later analysis, parvovirus B19, influenza, CMV and Epstein-Barr virus appeared linked to several top co-occurrence clusters. When HLA alleles, especially DR and DQ, strongly co-occurred, attributing TCR associations to individual alleles was difficult. Most TCR sequences were observed very rarely across donors, whereas some public TCRs were present in many individuals. Presence/absence analyses assumed roughly uniform sequencing depth across donors, an assumption that may not hold. Correlated functional status among segregating V segments might be attributable to linkage disequilibrium, but an unknown experimental factor could not be ruled out. A later genetic analysis reported fewer N-insertions in productive TCRs among donors in an Asian-associated ancestry cluster than the roughly 620-donor mean. At a false discovery rate of 0.05, a later analysis linked about 16,000 TCR beta sequences to specific HLA alleles. The authors suggested that the approach could potentially be extended to other disease states and immunological phenotypes. In a later analysis, TCR association rates were found to vary across HLA loci, with the most associated TCRs seen for DRB1 alleles and the fewest for HLA-C alleles. A later genetic analysis associated a missense DCLRE1C variant with V-gene and J-gene trimming of TCR beta chains, and an independent cohort replicated the association. A total of fewer than 200 TCR beta chains were listed by the study as associated with cytomegalovirus. The earlier analysis of about 600 of the donors excluded 15 to 20 rarely observed V segments, including chromosome 9 orphons, because counts were too low. For the cohort, immune exposure information was limited to CMV serostatus. This cohort had only TCR beta chains sequenced, and the lack of alpha or paired-chain data limited which features could be detected. A later analysis found that HLA-associated TCR beta chains were more clonally expanded and had lower generation probabilities than equally common non-associated chains. Because the 87-base-pair reads could not distinguish some IMGT-functional V segments, including TRBV6-2 and TRBV6-3, those segments were excluded. A further reported finding was that TCR beta sequences accurately predicted the HLA-A and HLA-B alleles for most subjects in the first cohort. In an earlier analysis of about 550 of the donors, most TCR beta V segments were observed in productive rearrangements about 87% or about 30% of the time, broadly matching IMGT annotations. Three of the identified cytomegalovirus-associated TCR beta chains were confirmed in vitro to be specific for cytomegalovirus antigens. A cluster of highly shared sequence variants was judged likely to represent a technical artifact of the sequencing pipeline. The classifier was reported to diagnose cytomegalovirus status with high specificity and sensitivity in both the original cohort and the validation cohort.

The cohort consisted of 600 or so healthy bone marrow donors. At the time of sampling, every cohort member was nominally healthy, though immune exposures that went unrecorded were likely present. The donor tested CMV seropositive and was one of the 289 seropositive cohort members. Every donor gave a peripheral blood sample, and the peripheral blood mononuclear cells from that sample were used for TCR beta sequencing. The Qiagen DNeasy Blood Extraction Kit was used to extract genomic DNA from the blood cell samples. About this clone: Its recognized antigen is unknown. No per-base quality is available; no much larger clone lies one base away.

Library generation was performed with the immunoSEQ multiplex PCR assay. For the multiplex PCR, a mixture combining 60 forward primers for TCR Vbeta segments and 13 reverse primers for TCR Jbeta segments was used. Amplification of the CDR3 region of rearranged TCR beta genes was performed with a multiplex PCR assay on genomic DNA. The amplified TCR beta libraries were sequenced on the Illumina HiSeq System as 87-base-pair reads. Concerning the study's data processing: A later analysis tallied around 80 million unique TCR beta chains across the 666 repertoires, and about 12 million of those chains were shared by two or more donors. Raw reads were error-corrected and collapsed into unique sequences by a nearest-neighbor algorithm in which closely related sequences were merged to remove PCR and sequencing errors. To assign V, D and J gene segments, CDR3 sequences were aligned to IMGT reference sequences. For a sequence to be retained, at least a six-nucleotide match to both a V gene segment and a J gene segment was required. A rearrangement was called productive if the CDR3 had no stop codons and remained in frame with V and J, and every other rearrangement was called non-productive. CDR3 was defined by IMGT convention, running from the second conserved V-encoded cysteine to the conserved J-encoded phenylalanine. In an earlier analysis of 550 to 650 of the donors, sequences lacking an unambiguous match to a single V gene segment were excluded. In an earlier analysis of some 590 of the donors, V segments were called functional above 56.7% productive rearrangements and were called segregating when the between-donor standard deviation exceeded 5%. A statistical classification framework was built for diagnosing cytomegalovirus status from the catalog of TCR beta chain sequences. V and J gene assignment, in a later analysis, came from comparing TCR nucleotide sequences with IMGT/GENE-DB human TR gene sequences. In a later analysis, CDR3 sequences and most-parsimonious VDJ recombination scenarios were assigned using the TCRdist pipeline. In a later analysis, every TCR beta chain was defined by the combination of its CDR3 amino acid sequence and its V-gene family, and reads without a unique V-gene family were dropped. In a later analysis, approximately 640 highly shared, low-generation-probability nucleotide sequences were removed to address suspected cross-contamination and a sequencing artifact. In a later analysis, a clonal expansion index was calculated for each public chain from normalized within-repertoire ranks of inferred template counts. In a later analysis, generation probabilities were computed using a VDJ recombination model fitted to out-of-frame rearrangements, and the results were checked against IGoR. Hypergeometric tests were used in a later analysis to score TCR-TCR, TCR-HLA and TCR-CMV co-occurrence, with a repertoire-size bias correction applied to the TCR pairs. A later analysis estimated false discovery rates by permuting HLA or CMV assignments 20 times. In a later analysis, co-occurring TCRs were grouped using DBSCAN, with TCRdist sequence similarity added in when clustering inside HLA-allele-positive subsets. Repertoires with fewer than 30,000 or more than 120,000 public chains, plus five repertoires with anomalous nucleotide sharing, were excluded from co-occurrence clustering. Imported from immuneACCESS, the table was reduced by TCRdb to in-frame sequences with V and J called. These copies leave out some clones; in studies compared against another copy, an unresolved V gene accounts for under half, and the cause of the remainder is not known. The V and J calls and clone size were taken over from that table, and D and trimming were inferred from the DNA. Across this sample there are about 140,000 clones, with approximately 83% seen only once. The leading ten clones occupy about 3.8% of the sample.

CDR1 and CDR2 are read off the germline V gene as SGHNT and YENEEA. V sheds 2 bases and J sheds 0 bases, leaving 11 bases between their ends. From cysteine to phenylalanine, the CDR3 is 16 amino acids long. Only the CDR3 portion is preserved as DNA: 48 bases, with reading frame beginning at the first base. The specimen was PBMCs. The rearrangement combines TRBV11-3 with TRBJ1-3; a weak D assignment points to TRBD1 (5 bases agree). This clonotype was sampled from a man aged 40-49 years in good health and CMV-seropositive. CDR3 region: CASSLRDFYSGNTIYF. In nucleotides, the sequence is TGTGCCAGCAGCTTACGGGACTTCTACTCTGGAAACACCATATATTTT.